A single sample is the source of the 5 T cell receptor beta chains below, sequenced in a study of blood T cell repertoires in COVID-19. Only in-frame clones appear in the TCRdb table, and some are missing; sequencing was by immunoSEQ multiplex PCR. The data show 95,000 to 150,000 clones, with approximately 87% seen just once and about 2% held by the top ten. The sequenced sample consisted of peripheral blood. These receptors came from a woman aged 45-60 years with acute or convalescent COVID-19.

The chain carries TRBV19 and TRBJ1-3; no definite D call. Between the trimmed V and J ends, which lost 3 bases and 10 bases, there was a span of 10 bases. Germline V CDR1 and CDR2: LNHDA, SQIVND (reference sequence). CDR3 length: 12 residues. CDR3 in DNA: TGTGCCAGTAGTATCGTAGGGAGAACCATATATTTT. Translating gives CASSIVGRTIYF. Full variable domain (missing parts from reference TRBV19 and TRBJ1-3): DGGITQSPKYLFRKEGQNVTLSCEQNLNHDAMYWYRQDPGQGLRLIYYSQIVNDFQKGDIAEGYSVSREKKESFPLTVTSAQKNPTAFYLCASSIVGRTIYFGEGSWLTVV.

The chain joins TRBV11-3 to TRBJ1-1; 7 nucleotides agree with TRBD1. CDR3 length: 11 residues. Germline assignment: CDR1 SGHNT and CDR2 YENEEA. Losses at the gene ends were 4 bases for V and 8 bases for J; bases not matched to a gene: 1. The CDR3 here is CASSSDREAFF. CDR3 DNA sequence: TGTGCCAGCAGCTCGGACAGGGAAGCTTTCTTT.

The chain combines TRBV11-3 with TRBJ1-1, with D unresolved. CDR3 size: 11 residues. Trimming cost V 4 bases and J 8 bases, with 8 bases left between them. Germline CDR1 SGHNT, CDR2 YENEEA. The CDR3 DNA reads as TGTGCCAGCAGCTCTGCCCTAGAAGCTTTCTTT. It translates to CASSSALEAFF.

The rearrangement uses TRBV2 and TRBJ2-1, with 15 positions matching TRBD2. CDR1 and CDR2 (germline): SNHLY, FYNNEI. V dropped 6 bases and J dropped 8; count of bases not matched to a gene: 8. This CDR3 contains 16 residues. CDR3 protein: CASSVGLAGGLDEQFF. The CDR3 DNA reads as TGTGCCAGCAGCGTTGGACTAGCGGGGGGGCTAGATGAGCAGTTCTTC. The full variable domain, in which reference TRBV2 and TRBJ2-1 provide the parts outside the CDR3, is EPEVTQTPSHQVTQMGQEVILRCVPISNHLYFYWYRQILGQKVEFLVSFYNNEISEKSEIFDDQFSVERPDGSNFTLKIRSTKLEDSAMYFCASSVGLAGGLDEQFFGPGTRLTVL.

The chain carries TRBV30 and TRBJ2-2; D perhaps matches TRBD1 (5 bases). Trimming shortened V by 1 base and J by 6 bases, and 12 bases separated the two germline ends. This CDR3 has 14 amino acids. Germline assignment: CDR1 GTSNPN and CDR2 SVGIG (reference sequence). This CDR3 reads CAWSERGFAGELFF. The CDR3, as DNA: TGTGCCTGGAGTGAAAGGGGCTTCGCCGGGGAGCTGTTTTTT.